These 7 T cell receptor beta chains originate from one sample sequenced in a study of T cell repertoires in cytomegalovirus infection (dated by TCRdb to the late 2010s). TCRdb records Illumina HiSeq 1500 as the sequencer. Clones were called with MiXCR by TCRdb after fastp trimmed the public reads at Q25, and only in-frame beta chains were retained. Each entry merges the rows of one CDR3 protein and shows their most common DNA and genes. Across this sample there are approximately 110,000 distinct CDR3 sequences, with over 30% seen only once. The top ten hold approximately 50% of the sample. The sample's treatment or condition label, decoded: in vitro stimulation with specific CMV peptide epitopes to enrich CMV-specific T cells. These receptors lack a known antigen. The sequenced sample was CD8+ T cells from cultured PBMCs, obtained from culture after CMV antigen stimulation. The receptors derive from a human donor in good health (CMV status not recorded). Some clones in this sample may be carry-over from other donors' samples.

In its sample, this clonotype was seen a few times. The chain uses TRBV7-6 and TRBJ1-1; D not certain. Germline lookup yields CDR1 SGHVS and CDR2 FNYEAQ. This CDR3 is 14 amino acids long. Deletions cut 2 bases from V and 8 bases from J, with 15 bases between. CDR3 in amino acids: CASSLFTSQDEAFF. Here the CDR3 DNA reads TGTGCCAGCAGCTTATTTACCAGTCAAGACGAAGCTTTCTTT.

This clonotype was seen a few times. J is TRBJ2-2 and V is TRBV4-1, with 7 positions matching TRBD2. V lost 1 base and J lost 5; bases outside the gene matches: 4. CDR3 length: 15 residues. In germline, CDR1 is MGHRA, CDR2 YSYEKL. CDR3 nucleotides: TGCGCCAGCAGCCAAGTCCCGGGAGGTACCGGGGAGCTGTTTTTT. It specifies CASSQVPGGTGELFF.

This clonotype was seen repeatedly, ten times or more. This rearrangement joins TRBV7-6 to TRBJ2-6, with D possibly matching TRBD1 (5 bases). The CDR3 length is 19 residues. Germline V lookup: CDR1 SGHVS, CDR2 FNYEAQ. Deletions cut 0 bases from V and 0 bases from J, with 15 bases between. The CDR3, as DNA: TGTGCCAGCAGCTTAGCCCCCCAGGACACCGTCTCTGGGGCCAACGTCCTGACTTTC. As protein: CASSLAPQDTVSGANVLTF.

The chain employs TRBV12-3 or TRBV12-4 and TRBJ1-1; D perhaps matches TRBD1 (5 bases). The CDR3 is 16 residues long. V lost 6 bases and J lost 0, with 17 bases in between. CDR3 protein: CASSSLRGEVNTEAFF. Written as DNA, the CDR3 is TGTGCCAGCAGCTCCCTCCGGGGGGAAGTGAACACTGAAGCTTTCTTT.

The CDR3 bases are TGTGCCACCAGCATACAGGGTTTGACAGATACGCAGTATTTT. Its protein product is CATSIQGLTDTQYF. V gene TRBV15 combines with J gene TRBJ2-3; tentatively, D is TRBD1 (6 bases). The length of the CDR3 is 14 residues. Germline V gene data show CDR1 as LNHNV and CDR2 as YYDKDF (reference sequence). V lost 4 bases, J lost 3 bases, and 11 bases lay in between.

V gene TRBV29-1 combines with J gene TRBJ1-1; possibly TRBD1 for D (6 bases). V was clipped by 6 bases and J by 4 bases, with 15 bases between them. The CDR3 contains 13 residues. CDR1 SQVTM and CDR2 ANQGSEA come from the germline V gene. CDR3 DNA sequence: TGCAGCGTAGACCAGGGGATCCGCACTGAAGCTTTCTTT. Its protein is CSVDQGIRTEAFF.

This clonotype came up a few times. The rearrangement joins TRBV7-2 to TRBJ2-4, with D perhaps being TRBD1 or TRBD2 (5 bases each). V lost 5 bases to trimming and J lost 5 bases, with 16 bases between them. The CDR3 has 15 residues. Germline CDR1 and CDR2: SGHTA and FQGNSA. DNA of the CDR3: TGTGCCAGCAGCAAAGGATGGGGGATTCAAAACATTCAGTACTTC. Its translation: CASSKGWGIQNIQYF.